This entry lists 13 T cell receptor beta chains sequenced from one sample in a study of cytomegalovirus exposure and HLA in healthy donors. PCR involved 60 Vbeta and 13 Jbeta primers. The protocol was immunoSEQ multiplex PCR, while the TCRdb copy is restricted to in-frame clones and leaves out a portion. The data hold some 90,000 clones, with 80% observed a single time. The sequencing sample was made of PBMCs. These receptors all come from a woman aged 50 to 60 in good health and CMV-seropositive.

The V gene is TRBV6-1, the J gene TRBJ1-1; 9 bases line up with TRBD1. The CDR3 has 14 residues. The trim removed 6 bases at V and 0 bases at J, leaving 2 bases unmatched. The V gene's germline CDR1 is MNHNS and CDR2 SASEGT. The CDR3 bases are TGTGCCAGCAGAGGACAGGGGTTGAACACTGAAGCTTTCTTT. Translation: CASRGQGLNTEAFF.

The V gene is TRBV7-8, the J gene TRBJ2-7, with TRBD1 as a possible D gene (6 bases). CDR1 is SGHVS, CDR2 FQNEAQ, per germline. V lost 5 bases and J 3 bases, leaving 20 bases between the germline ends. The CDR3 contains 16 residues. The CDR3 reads CASSTQGPLPSYEQYF. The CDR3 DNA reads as TGTGCCAGCAGCACCCAGGGGCCCCTTCCTAGCTACGAGCAGTACTTC.

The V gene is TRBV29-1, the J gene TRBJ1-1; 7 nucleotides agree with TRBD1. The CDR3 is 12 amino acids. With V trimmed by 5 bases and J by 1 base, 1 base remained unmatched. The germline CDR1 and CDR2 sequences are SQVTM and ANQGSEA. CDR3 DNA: TGCAGCGTTAGGGGGCAGAACACTGAAGCTTTCTTT. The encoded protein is CSVRGQNTEAFF.

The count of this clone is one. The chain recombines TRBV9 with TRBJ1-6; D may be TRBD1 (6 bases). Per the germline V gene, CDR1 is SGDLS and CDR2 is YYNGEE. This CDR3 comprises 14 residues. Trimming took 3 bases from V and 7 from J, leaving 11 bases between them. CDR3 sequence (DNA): TGTGCCAGCAGCGCTGACAGGCAAAATTCACCCCTCCACTTT. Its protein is CASSADRQNSPLHF. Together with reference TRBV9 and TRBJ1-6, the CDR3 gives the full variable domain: DSGVTQTPKHLITATGQRVTLRCSPRSGDLSVYWYQQSLDQGLQFLIQYYNGEERAKGNILERFSAQQFPDLHSELNLSSLELGDSALYFCASSADRQNSPLHFGNGTRLTVT.

The DNA for the CDR3 is TGCAGCGCCACTAGGGACAGTGAGCAGTTCTTC. This gives the protein CSATRDSEQFF. The chain employs TRBV29-1 and TRBJ2-1; 7 bases fit TRBD1. The CDR3 loop spans 11 amino acids. Per germline, CDR1 SQVTM and CDR2 ANQGSEA. J gave up 9 bases and V 7 bases, and 6 bases lay outside the gene matches.

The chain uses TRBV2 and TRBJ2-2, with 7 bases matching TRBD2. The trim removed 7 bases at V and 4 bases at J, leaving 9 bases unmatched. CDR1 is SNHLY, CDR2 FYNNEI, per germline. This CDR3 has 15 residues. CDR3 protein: CASTPWGGATGELFF. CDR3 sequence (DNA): TGTGCCAGCACCCCTTGGGGGGGAGCCACCGGGGAGCTGTTTTTT.

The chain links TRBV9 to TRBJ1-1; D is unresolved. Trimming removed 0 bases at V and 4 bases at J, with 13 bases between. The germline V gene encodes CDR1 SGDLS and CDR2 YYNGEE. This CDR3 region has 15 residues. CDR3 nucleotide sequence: TGTGCCAGCAGCGTAGCGGGTATCGGAAGCACTGAAGCTTTCTTT. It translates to CASSVAGIGSTEAFF.

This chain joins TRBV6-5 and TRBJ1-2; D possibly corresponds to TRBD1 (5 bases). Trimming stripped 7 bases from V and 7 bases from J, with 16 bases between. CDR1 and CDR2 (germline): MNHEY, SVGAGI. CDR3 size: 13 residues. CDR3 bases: TGTGCCAGCAAGGAACCCCTGGGGCTTGGCTACACCTTC. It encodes CASKEPLGLGYTF.

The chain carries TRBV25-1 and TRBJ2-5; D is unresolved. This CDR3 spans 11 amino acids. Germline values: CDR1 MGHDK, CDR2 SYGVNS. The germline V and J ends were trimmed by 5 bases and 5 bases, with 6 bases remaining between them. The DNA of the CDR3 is TGTGCCAGCAGTTATATGGAGACCCAGTACTTC. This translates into CASSYMETQYF.

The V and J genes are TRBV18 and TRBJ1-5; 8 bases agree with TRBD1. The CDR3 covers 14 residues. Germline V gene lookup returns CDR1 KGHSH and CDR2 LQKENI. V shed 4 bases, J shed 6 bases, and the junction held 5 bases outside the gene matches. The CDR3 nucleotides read TGTGCCAGCTCACGCGGACAGGGAGGTCAGCCCCAGCATTTT. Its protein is CASSRGQGGQPQHF.

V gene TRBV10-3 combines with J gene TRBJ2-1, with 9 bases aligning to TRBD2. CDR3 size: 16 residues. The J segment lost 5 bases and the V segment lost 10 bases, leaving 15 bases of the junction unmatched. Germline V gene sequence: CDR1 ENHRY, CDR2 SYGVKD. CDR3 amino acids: CATLDSVAGVNNEQFF. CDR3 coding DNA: TGTGCCACCTTAGATTCCGTAGCGGGGGTAAACAATGAGCAGTTCTTC.

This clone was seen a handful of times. For the CDR3, the DNA is TGTGCCACCATCATCAGGGGGCTCTCATACGAGCAGTACGTC. Translation: CATIIRGLSYEQYV. The chain is built from TRBV15 and TRBJ2-7; 8 bases map to TRBD1. In germline, CDR1 is LNHNV, CDR2 YYDKDF (reference sequence). This CDR3 comprises 14 residues. V lost 7 bases to trimming and J lost 4 bases; unmatched junction nucleotides: 9.

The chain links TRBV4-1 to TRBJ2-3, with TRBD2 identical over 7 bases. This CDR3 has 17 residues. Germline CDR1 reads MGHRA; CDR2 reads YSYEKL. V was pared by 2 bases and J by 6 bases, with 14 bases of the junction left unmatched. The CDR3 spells CASSQIPLAGASDTQYF. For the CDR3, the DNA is TGCGCCAGCAGCCAAATCCCCTTAGCGGGCGCGTCGGATACGCAGTATTTT.